A single sample gave rise to the 17 T cell receptor beta chains below, sequenced in a study of OX40 agonist ivuxolimab in advanced cancers. Measured with immunoSEQ multiplex PCR; TCRdb has only the in-frame clones, and not every one. The sample records 70,000 or so clones, around 83% being singletons. The input for sequencing was CD4+ or CD8+ T cells sorted from blood, taken in a trial of the OX40 agonist ivuxolimab. These receptors were obtained from an adult with an advanced solid tumor such as melanoma, head and neck, liver or kidney cancer.

This clone came up once. V is TRBV5-1 and J is TRBJ2-3; 9 positions agree with TRBD2. CDR3 length: 15 residues. The trim removed 4 bases at V and 6 bases at J, leaving 9 bases unmatched. Germline V gives CDR1 SGHRS, CDR2 YFSETQ. Written as DNA, the CDR3 is TGCGCCAGCAGCCCTGAGGGAAGCGGGGGGGATACGCAGTATTTT. It translates to CASSPEGSGGDTQYF.

CDR3 protein: CASSTGTSASSYNEQFF. In DNA form, the CDR3 reads TGTGCCAGCAGCACCGGGACTAGCGCCAGCTCCTACAATGAGCAGTTCTTC. V gene TRBV7-9 combines with J gene TRBJ2-1, with TRBD2 identical over 10 bases. The germline V gene has CDR1 SEHNR and CDR2 FQNEAQ (reference sequence). The CDR3 has 17 residues. The V segment lost 5 bases and the J segment 0 bases; nucleotides outside the gene matches: 7.

The chain links TRBV11-2 to TRBJ2-5; perhaps D is TRBD1 or TRBD2 (5 bases each). The CDR3 sequence is 15 residues long. The V gene lost 5 bases and the J gene lost 4 bases, with 17 bases spanning the gap. Per germline, CDR1 SGHAT and CDR2 FQNNGV. CDR3 protein: CASSAPGPTRETQYF. The CDR3 nucleotides read TGTGCCAGCAGCGCACCGGGACCTACGAGAGAGACCCAGTACTTC.

The chain couples TRBV2 to TRBJ1-6; no clear D. CDR1 is SNHLY and CDR2 is FYNNEI in the germline V gene. V was pared by 1 base and J by 3 bases, with 13 bases between. There are 17 residues in the CDR3. The CDR3 loop is CASSEDPDGSYNSPLHF. CDR3 in DNA: TGTGCCAGCAGTGAAGATCCGGACGGGAGCTATAATTCACCCCTCCACTTT.

This chain uses TRBV18 with TRBJ2-1, with D maybe TRBD1 (6 bases). The CDR3 extends over 14 amino acids. CDR1 and CDR2 from the germline V gene are KGHSH and LQKENI. Trimming pared 3 bases from V and 7 bases from J, leaving 13 bases between. CDR3: CASSPLQGSNEQFF. The CDR3 DNA follows: TGTGCCAGCTCACCCCTACAGGGTAGTAATGAGCAGTTCTTC.

The chain carries TRBV4-2 and TRBJ2-7; 10 bases agree with TRBD2. This CDR3 is 16 amino acids long. Germline lookup yields CDR1 LGHNA and CDR2 YNFKEQ. J gave up 9 bases and V 1 base, and 12 bases lay outside the gene matches. The CDR3 nucleotides are TGTGCCAGCAGCCAAGTAGCGCCTAGCGGGGGCCTTTTGCAGTACTTC. Protein product: CASSQVAPSGGLLQYF.

The chain uses TRBV11-2 and TRBJ1-1; D uncertain. Germline CDR1 SGHAT, CDR2 FQNNGV. V was shortened by 2 bases and J by 5 bases, with 12 bases between the two germline ends. CDR3 size: 14 residues. The CDR3 nucleotides are TGTGCCAGCAGCTTACGAGAACAGACAACTGAAGCTTTCTTT. This encodes CASSLREQTTEAFF.

V is TRBV19 and J is TRBJ2-3; D may be TRBD2 (6 bases). The V and J ends lost 5 bases and 0 bases respectively, with 12 bases between them. The CDR3 contains 15 residues. Germline values: CDR1 LNHDA, CDR2 SQIVND (reference sequence). Here the CDR3 reads CASSEGGVSTDTQYF. The CDR3 DNA is TGTGCCAGTAGTGAGGGCGGGGTTAGCACAGATACGCAGTATTTT.

This clone appeared a few times. The chain employs TRBV6-5 and TRBJ2-2; 7 bases match TRBD1. The CDR3 totals 15 residues. V trimming: 6 bases; J trimming: 2 bases; junction bases outside the gene matches: 6. Looked up from germline, CDR1 is MNHEY and CDR2 is SVGAGI. This chain's CDR3 is CASRRTGPNTGELFF. The CDR3 DNA reads TGTGCCAGCAGACGGACAGGACCAAACACCGGGGAGCTGTTTTTT.

The chain has TRBV9 and TRBJ1-1, with TRBD1 matching over 8 bases. Germline CDR1 is SGDLS and CDR2 is YYNGEE. Trimming cost V 0 bases and J 1 base; bases outside gene matches: 8. The CDR3 totals 17 residues. Here the CDR3 reads CASSVGPAGTGNTEAFF. The CDR3 DNA reads as TGTGCCAGCAGCGTAGGTCCCGCCGGGACAGGGAACACTGAAGCTTTCTTT.

This CDR3 is CASSVGQGQDGYTF. CDR3 DNA: TGTGCCAGCAGTGTGGGACAGGGACAAGATGGCTACACCTTC. The chain couples TRBV6-1 to TRBJ1-2, with 9 positions matching TRBD1. This CDR3 is 14 amino acids long. J gave up 6 bases and V 4 bases, and 6 bases lay outside the gene matches. Looked up from germline, CDR1 is MNHNS and CDR2 is SASEGT.

A word on this clone: Other DNA sequences in this sample translate to the same CDR3. The rearrangement links TRBV6-5 to TRBJ2-7; 8 bases align to TRBD1. CDR1 and CDR2 from the germline V gene are MNHEY and SVGAGI. The CDR3 consists of 14 residues. The V segment lost 3 bases and the J segment 3 bases; nucleotides outside the gene matches: 4. The CDR3 coding sequence is TGTGCCAGCAGTTATTCCAGGGGGCTCTACGAGCAGTACTTC. Amino acids: CASSYSRGLYEQYF.

This sequence joins TRBV6-6 and TRBJ1-4, with D unresolved. This CDR3 spans 13 amino acids. Germline assignment: CDR1 MNHNY and CDR2 SVGAGI (reference sequence). With 4 bases removed from V and 6 bases from J, the gap between germline ends came to 9 bases. The DNA of the CDR3 is TGTGCCAGCAGTTTGATAGCCGATGAAAAACTGTTTTTT. Translated: CASSLIADEKLFF.

The CDR3 DNA reads TGTGCTAGTGCCCCCCGGGGGGGTACGGCTGGAAACACCATATATTTT. This sequence encodes CASAPRGGTAGNTIYF. The chain recombines TRBV12-5 with TRBJ1-3; tentative D call: TRBD1 (5 bases). Germline CDR1 LGHNT, CDR2 FRNRAP. V was cut by 7 bases and J by 2 bases, with 18 bases left in between. This CDR3 contains 16 residues.

The gene calls are TRBV15 and TRBJ2-7; the D gene is possibly TRBD1 (5 bases). Germline CDR1 LNHNV, CDR2 YYDKDF (reference sequence). Trimming took off 0 bases at V and 2 bases at J, with 11 bases between the two ends. CDR3 length equals 15 residues. CDR3 in DNA: TGTGCCACCAGCAGAGATCCCCAGGGAACCTACGAGCAGTACTTC. It codes for CATSRDPQGTYEQYF.

The gene calls are TRBV28 and TRBJ1-2, with D maybe TRBD1 (6 bases). The V end was cut by 9 bases, the J end by 5 bases, with 10 bases between. From germline, CDR1 is MDHEN and CDR2 SYDVKM. The CDR3 totals 11 residues. CDR3 loop: CASGQRYGYTF. CDR3 sequence (DNA): TGTGCCAGTGGACAGCGATATGGCTACACCTTC.

The CDR3 spells CASSQEWRSLQYF. CDR3 DNA: TGCGCCAGCAGCCAAGAATGGAGGAGCCTTCAGTACTTC. The chain links TRBV4-3 to TRBJ2-4; D is perhaps TRBD2 (5 bases). CDR3 length: 13 amino acids. The V end was cut by 0 bases, the J end by 11 bases, with 11 bases between. Looked up from germline, CDR1 is LGHNA and CDR2 is YSLEER.